Listed here are 10 T cell receptor beta chains from one sample, sequenced in a study of T-cell memory formation after mild COVID-19. From the 5' RACE reads, TCRdb called clonotypes with MiXCR, one entry per CDR3 protein. The sample has 560,000 or so distinct CDR3 sequences; 17% are singletons. Sequencing was carried out using PBMCs or a T cell subset sorted from them (not recorded which). The receptors were gathered from an adult woman who had mild COVID-19 (a few samples of this study predate the infection). Cell type and time point are not known.

The CDR3 sequence is CASSLASTSGRNEQYF. The CDR3 DNA reads TGTGCCAGCAGCTTGGCGTCGACTAGCGGGAGGAACGAGCAGTACTTC. This chain links TRBV5-4 with TRBJ2-7; 13 bases line up with TRBD2. The germline V gene has CDR1 SGHNT and CDR2 YYREEE (reference sequence). CDR3 length: 16 residues. V shed 0 bases, J shed 5 bases, and the junction held 5 bases outside the gene matches.

The chain employs TRBV5-1 and TRBJ2-5; D gene ambiguous. The V and J ends lost 0 bases and 0 bases respectively, with 9 bases between them. From germline, CDR1 is SGHRS and CDR2 YFSETQ. The CDR3 sequence is 15 residues long. CDR3 coding DNA: TGCGCCAGCAGCTTGGGAGTCAGCCACCAAGAGACCCAGTACTTC. This encodes CASSLGVSHQETQYF.

J is TRBJ2-4 and V is TRBV5-1, with D perhaps TRBD1 (5 bases). Trimming stripped 3 bases from V and 7 bases from J, with 8 bases between. This CDR3 comprises 12 residues. CDR1 and CDR2 from the germline V gene are SGHRS and YFSETQ. In DNA form, the CDR3 reads TGCGCCAGCAGCTGGCAGGGCAACATTCAGTACTTC. This codes for CASSWQGNIQYF.

The chain couples TRBV12-3 or TRBV12-4 to TRBJ2-1; D may be TRBD1 or TRBD2 (5 bases each). V shed 3 bases and J shed 4 bases, with 13 bases lying between them. The CDR3 sequence is 15 residues long. For the CDR3, the DNA is TGTGCCAGCAGTTTGGAGGAGACAGAGTACAATGAGCAGTTCTTC. Its protein is CASSLEETEYNEQFF.

In this sample, this clonotype turned up a few times. DNA for the CDR3: TGCGCCAGCAGCTTGCGGCTAGCGGGGGAACTCTCCTACAATGAGCAGTTCTTC. It encodes CASSLRLAGELSYNEQFF. The genes are TRBV5-1 and TRBJ2-1, with 10 nucleotides matching TRBD2. The trim removed 1 base at V and 0 bases at J, leaving 7 bases unmatched. The CDR3 contains 18 residues. The germline V gene encodes CDR1 SGHRS and CDR2 YFSETQ. The entire variable domain, with the rest obtained from reference TRBV5-1 and TRBJ2-1, is as follows: KAGVTQTPRYLIKTRGQQVTLSCSPISGHRSVSWYQQTPGQGLQFLFEYFSETQRNKGNFPGRFSGRQFSNSRSEMNVSTLELGDSALYLCASSLRLAGELSYNEQFFGPGTRLTVL.

CDR3 DNA: TGTGCCAGCAGCCCTTACGGACAGGGGAATCAGCCCCAGCATTTT. Translation: CASSPYGQGNQPQHF. The chain recombines TRBV14 with TRBJ1-5; 9 nucleotides match TRBD1. CDR3 length: 15 residues. The junction had 5 bases not matched to a gene; V was cut back by 4 bases and J by 4 bases. Germline CDR1 and CDR2: SGHDN and FVKESK.

This clonotype was observed a few times. The V and J genes are TRBV6-5 and TRBJ1-5; 7 positions match TRBD1. CDR1 is MNHEY and CDR2 is SVGAGI in the germline V gene. The junction had 6 bases not matched to a gene; V was cut back by 2 bases and J by 11 bases. This CDR3 contains 13 residues. The CDR3 is CASSYDRESAQHF. DNA of the CDR3: TGTGCCAGCAGTTACGACAGGGAATCAGCCCAGCATTTT.

The table lists this clonotype with many counts. J is TRBJ2-3 and V is TRBV7-2; D is unresolved. Trimming left V 0 bases short and J 6 bases short, with 1 base between. Germline values: CDR1 SGHTA, CDR2 FQGNSA. The CDR3 contains 11 residues. CDR3 region: CASSLADTQYF. CDR3 in DNA: TGTGCCAGCAGCTTAGCCGATACGCAGTATTTT.

The gene calls are TRBV7-2 and TRBJ1-1, with 9 bases aligning to TRBD1. V was pared by 4 bases and J by 4 bases, with 1 base of the junction left unmatched. Germline-derived CDR1 and CDR2 are SGHTA and FQGNSA. The CDR3 covers 13 residues. CDR3 amino acids: CASSYRGRTEAFF. The CDR3 DNA is TGTGCCAGCAGCTACAGGGGGCGCACTGAAGCTTTCTTT.

This clonotype was counted a few times. The genes are TRBV5-1 and TRBJ1-2; D gene uncertain. This CDR3 spans 15 amino acids. The V end lost 0 bases, the J end lost 6 bases, and 15 bases lay between the germline ends. Germline lookup yields CDR1 SGHRS and CDR2 YFSETQ. CDR3 DNA sequence: TGCGCCAGCAGCTTGGGGCTGAGGGAAATGGATGGCTACACCTTC. This codes for CASSLGLREMDGYTF.